The clone carrying this T cell receptor (beta chain) was seen only a few times. This CDR3 is built from 13 residues. CDR1 and CDR2 (germline): SNHLY, FYNNEI. Unmatched junction bases numbered 3, after V lost 9 bases and J lost 7 bases. This specimen belongs to a study of blood T cell repertoires in COVID-19. Repertoires were generated with immunoSEQ multiplex PCR, while TCRdb's copy carries only in-frame clones and drops some. Altogether about 200,000 clones are present, about 84% being singletons, with the ten largest covering 5.6%. The sequence was collected from a man between 35 and 55 years old with acute COVID-19. The sample comprised PBMCs or T cells enriched from blood (not recorded which). The chain carries TRBV2 and TRBJ1-6; 10 bases line up with TRBD1. As DNA, the CDR3 is TGTGCCAGAAAGGGACAGGGGAATTCACCCCTCCACTTT. This gives the protein CARKGQGNSPLHF.